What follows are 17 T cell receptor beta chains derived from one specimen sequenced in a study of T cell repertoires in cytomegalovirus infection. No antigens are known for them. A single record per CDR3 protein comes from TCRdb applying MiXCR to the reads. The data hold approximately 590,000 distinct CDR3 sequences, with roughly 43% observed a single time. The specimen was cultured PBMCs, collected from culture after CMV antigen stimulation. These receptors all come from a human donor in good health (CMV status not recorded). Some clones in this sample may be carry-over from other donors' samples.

CDR3 protein: CASSQVRGIGPGNTIYF. The CDR3 DNA follows: TGTGCCAGCAGCCAAGTGAGGGGGATTGGTCCTGGAAACACCATATATTTT. The J gene is TRBJ1-3, the V gene TRBV14; weak D call: TRBD1 (6 bases). Germline assignment: CDR1 SGHDN and CDR2 FVKESK. The V and J ends lost 1 base and 2 bases respectively, with 15 bases between them. This CDR3 comprises 17 residues.

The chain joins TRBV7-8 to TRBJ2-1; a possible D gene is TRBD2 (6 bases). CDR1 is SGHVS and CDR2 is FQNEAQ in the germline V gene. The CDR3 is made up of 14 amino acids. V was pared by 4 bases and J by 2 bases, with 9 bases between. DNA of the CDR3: TGTGCCAGCAGCTCTACGGGAGCCTACAATGAGCAGTTCTTC. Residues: CASSSTGAYNEQFF.

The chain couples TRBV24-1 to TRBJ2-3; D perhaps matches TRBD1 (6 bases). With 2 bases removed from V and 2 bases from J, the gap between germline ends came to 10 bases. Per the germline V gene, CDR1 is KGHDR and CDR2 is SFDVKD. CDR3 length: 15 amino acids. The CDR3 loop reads CATSDSGQHTDTQYF. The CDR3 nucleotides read TGTGCCACCAGTGATTCGGGACAACACACAGATACGCAGTATTTT.

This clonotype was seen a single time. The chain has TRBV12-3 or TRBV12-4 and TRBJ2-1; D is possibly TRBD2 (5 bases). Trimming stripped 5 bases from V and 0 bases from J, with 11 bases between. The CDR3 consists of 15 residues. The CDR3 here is CASSLSGDSYNEQFF. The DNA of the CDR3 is TGTGCCAGCAGTCTCAGCGGTGACTCCTACAATGAGCAGTTCTTC.

CDR3 in amino acids: CASLGGSSVLYQPQHF. The CDR3 DNA reads as TGTGCCAGCTTAGGGGGGTCGAGTGTGTTGTATCAGCCCCAGCATTTT. This chain uses TRBV28 with TRBJ1-5, with a weak D call TRBD1 (6 bases). The V and J ends lost 8 bases and 5 bases respectively, with 22 bases between them. Germline assignment: CDR1 MDHEN and CDR2 SYDVKM. The CDR3 is 16 amino acids.

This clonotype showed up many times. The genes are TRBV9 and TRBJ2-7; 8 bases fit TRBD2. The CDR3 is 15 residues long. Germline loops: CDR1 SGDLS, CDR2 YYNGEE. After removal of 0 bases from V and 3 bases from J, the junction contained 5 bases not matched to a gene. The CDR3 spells CASSVAAGGLYEQYF. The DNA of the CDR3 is TGTGCCAGCAGCGTAGCGGCGGGAGGACTCTACGAGCAGTACTTC.

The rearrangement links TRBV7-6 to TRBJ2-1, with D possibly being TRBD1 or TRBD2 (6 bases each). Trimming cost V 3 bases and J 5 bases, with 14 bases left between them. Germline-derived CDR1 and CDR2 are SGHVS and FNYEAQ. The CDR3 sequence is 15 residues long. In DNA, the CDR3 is TGTGCCAGCAGCTTGGAGGGACAAAACGACAATGAGCAGTTCTTC. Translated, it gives CASSLEGQNDNEQFF.

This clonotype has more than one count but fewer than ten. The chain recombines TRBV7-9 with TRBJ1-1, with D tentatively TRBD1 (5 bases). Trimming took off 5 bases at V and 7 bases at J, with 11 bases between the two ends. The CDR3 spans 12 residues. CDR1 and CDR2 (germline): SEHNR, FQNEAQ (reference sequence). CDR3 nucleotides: TGTGCCAGCAGCCGGGGGGGGTTTGAAGCTTTCTTT. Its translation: CASSRGGFEAFF.

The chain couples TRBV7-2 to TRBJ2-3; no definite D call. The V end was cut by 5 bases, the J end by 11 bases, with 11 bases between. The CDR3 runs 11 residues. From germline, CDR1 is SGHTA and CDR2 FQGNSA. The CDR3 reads CASSPTARQYF. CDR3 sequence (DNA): TGTGCCAGCAGCCCCACGGCGAGGCAGTATTTT.

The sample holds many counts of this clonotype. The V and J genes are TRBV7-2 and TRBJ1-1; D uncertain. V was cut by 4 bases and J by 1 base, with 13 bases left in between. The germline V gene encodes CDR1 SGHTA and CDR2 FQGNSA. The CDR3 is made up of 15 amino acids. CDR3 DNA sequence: TGTGCCAGCAGCTCCCAAACAGCCCGGAACACTGAAGCTTTCTTT. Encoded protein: CASSSQTARNTEAFF.

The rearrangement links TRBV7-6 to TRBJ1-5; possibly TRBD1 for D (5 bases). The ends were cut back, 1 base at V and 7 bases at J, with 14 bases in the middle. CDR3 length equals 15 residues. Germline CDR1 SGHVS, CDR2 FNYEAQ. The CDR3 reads CASSLETGGRQPQHF. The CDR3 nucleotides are TGTGCCAGCAGCTTAGAGACGGGGGGGAGGCAGCCCCAGCATTTT.

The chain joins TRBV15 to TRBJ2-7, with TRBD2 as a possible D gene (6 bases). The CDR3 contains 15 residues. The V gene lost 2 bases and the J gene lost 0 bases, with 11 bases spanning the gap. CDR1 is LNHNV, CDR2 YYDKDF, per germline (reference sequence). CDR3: CATSRKGTASYEQYF. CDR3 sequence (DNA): TGTGCCACCAGCAGAAAAGGGACTGCCTCCTACGAGCAGTACTTC.

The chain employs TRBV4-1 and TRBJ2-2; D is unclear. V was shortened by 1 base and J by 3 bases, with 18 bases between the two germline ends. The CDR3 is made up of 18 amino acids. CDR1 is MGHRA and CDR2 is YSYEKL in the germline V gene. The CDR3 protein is CASSQVIGVSSYTGELFF. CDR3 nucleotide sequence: TGCGCCAGCAGCCAAGTAATTGGCGTGTCATCCTACACCGGGGAGCTGTTTTTT.

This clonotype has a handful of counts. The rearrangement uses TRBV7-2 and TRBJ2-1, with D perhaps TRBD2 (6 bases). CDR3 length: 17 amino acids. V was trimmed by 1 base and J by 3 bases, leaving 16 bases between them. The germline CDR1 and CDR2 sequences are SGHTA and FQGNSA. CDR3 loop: CASSLEETGVFYNEQFF. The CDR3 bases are TGTGCCAGCAGCTTAGAGGAGACGGGGGTATTCTACAATGAGCAGTTCTTC.

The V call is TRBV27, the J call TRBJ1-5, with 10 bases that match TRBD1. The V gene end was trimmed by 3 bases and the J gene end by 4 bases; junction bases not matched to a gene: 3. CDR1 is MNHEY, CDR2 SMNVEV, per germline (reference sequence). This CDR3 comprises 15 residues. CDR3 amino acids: CASSLGQGTNQPQHF. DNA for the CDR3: TGTGCCAGCAGTTTGGGACAGGGGACTAATCAGCCCCAGCATTTT.

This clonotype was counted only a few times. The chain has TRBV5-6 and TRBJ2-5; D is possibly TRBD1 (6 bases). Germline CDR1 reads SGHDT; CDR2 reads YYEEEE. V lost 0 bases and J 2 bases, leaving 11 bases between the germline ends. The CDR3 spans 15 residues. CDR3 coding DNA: TGTGCCAGCAGCTTGGGTAGGGGGATGCAAGAGACCCAGTACTTC. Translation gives CASSLGRGMQETQYF. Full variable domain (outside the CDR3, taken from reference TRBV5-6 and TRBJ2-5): DAGVTQSPTHLIKTRGQQVTLRCSPKSGHDTVSWYQQALGQGPQFIFQYYEEEERQRGNFPDRFSGHQFPNYSSELNVNALLLGDSALYLCASSLGRGMQETQYFGPGTRLLVL.

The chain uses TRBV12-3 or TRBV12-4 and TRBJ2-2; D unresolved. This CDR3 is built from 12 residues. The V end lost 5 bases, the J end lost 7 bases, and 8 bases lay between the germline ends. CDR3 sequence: CASSNGNGELFF. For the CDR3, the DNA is TGTGCCAGCAGTAACGGTAACGGGGAGCTGTTTTTT.